The sequence of this T cell receptor beta chain was determined in a study of PD-L1 blockade in urothelial cancer. Study context: Each participant's history included 0 to 3 prior chemotherapy regimens. T cells were recovered from blood samples at a median of approximately 150,000. Timepoints chosen for blood analysis were 3 weeks (second dose) and 6 weeks after treatment start.

A remark on this clone: Its target is unknown. The same CDR3 arises from other DNA sequences in this sample as well.

Study-wide findings and caveats: At 3 weeks on treatment, tumor-associated clones expanded more with durable benefit.

Trimming pared 3 bases from V and 0 bases from J, leaving 11 bases between. The germline V gene encodes CDR1 MNHEY and CDR2 SMNVEV (reference sequence). This CDR3 is 15 amino acids long. Using immunoSEQ multiplex PCR, the repertoire was profiled, and TCRdb retains in-frame clones only, with some absent. In the table there are roughly 25,000 clones, around 82% of which are singletons. The sequencing here drew on PBMCs, taken around atezolizumab (anti-PD-L1) treatment. This TCR was sampled from a man in his 70s with urothelial cancer. The gene calls are TRBV27 and TRBJ1-2, with no clear D. Here the CDR3 reads CASSFKREANYGYTF. Written as DNA, the CDR3 is TGTGCCAGCAGTTTTAAGAGGGAAGCTAACTATGGCTACACCTTC.